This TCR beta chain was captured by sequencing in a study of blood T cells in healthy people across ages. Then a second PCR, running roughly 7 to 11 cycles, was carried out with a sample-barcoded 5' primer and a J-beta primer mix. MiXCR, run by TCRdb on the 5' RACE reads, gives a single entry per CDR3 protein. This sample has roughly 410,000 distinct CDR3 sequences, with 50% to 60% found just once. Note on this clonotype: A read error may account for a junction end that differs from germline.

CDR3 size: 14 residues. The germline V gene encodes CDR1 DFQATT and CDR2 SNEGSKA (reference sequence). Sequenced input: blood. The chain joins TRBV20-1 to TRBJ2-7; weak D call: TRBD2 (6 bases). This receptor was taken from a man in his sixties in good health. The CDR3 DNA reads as TGCAGTGCCCCGAGGGACTCAAGCTCCTACGGGCAGTGCTTC. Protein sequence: CSAPRDSSSYGQCF.